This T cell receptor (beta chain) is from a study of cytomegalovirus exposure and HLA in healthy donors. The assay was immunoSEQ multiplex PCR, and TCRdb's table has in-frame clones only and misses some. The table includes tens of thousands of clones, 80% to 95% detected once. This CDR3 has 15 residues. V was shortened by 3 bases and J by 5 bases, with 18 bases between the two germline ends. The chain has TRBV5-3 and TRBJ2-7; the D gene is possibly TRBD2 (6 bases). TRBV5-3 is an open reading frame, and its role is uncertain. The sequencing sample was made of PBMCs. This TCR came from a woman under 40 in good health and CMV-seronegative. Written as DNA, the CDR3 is TGTGCCAGAAGCTGCCGGAGGGCTAGTAGTGACGAGCAGTACTTC. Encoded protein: CARSCRRASSDEQYF.